This TCR beta chain appears in the sequencing data of a study of cytomegalovirus exposure and HLA in healthy donors. In the study overall: One earlier analysis, a look at 200 million or so T cells, found some 100 million unique TCR beta sequences.

Details on this clone: Antigen unknown.

Primers included in the PCR were 60 Vbeta and 13 Jbeta primers. TCRdb's table, derived via immunoSEQ multiplex PCR, lists solely in-frame clones and lacks some. The repertoire table contains about 120,000 clones. General observations from the study: Sequencing likely caused a cluster of highly shared sequence variants.

This CDR3 is built from 16 residues. After removal of 3 bases from V and 5 bases from J, the junction contained 12 bases not matched to a gene. Germline V CDR1 and CDR2: SGHRS, YFSETQ. The TCR originated in a man aged 18 to 30 in good health and CMV-seronegative. Sequencing used PBMCs. The chain employs TRBV5-1 and TRBJ2-3, with 7 bases lining up with TRBD2. For the CDR3, the DNA is TGCGCCAGCAGCTCATCTATGACTAGCCAATTAGATACGCAGTATTTT. Amino acids: CASSSSMTSQLDTQYF. The whole variable domain, remainder taken from reference TRBV5-1 and TRBJ2-3, is KAGVTQTPRYLIKTRGQQVTLSCSPISGHRSVSWYQQTPGQGLQFLFEYFSETQRNKGNFPGRFSGRQFSNSRSEMNVSTLELGDSALYLCASSSSMTSQLDTQYFGPGTRLTVL.